This T cell receptor (beta chain) was sequenced for a study of T cells after yellow fever vaccination. Notes on the study in general: Any FACS-sorted repertoire could hold abundant clonotypes that contaminate it from the bulk population. CD4 and CD8 compartments shared a small share of clonotypes, likely from convergent recombination. Reappearance after the booster was observed for most primary-vaccination clones (roughly 95% CD4, roughly 88% CD8).

The germline V gene encodes CDR1 SGDLS and CDR2 YYNGEE. J lost 4 bases, V lost 2 bases, and 8 bases had no gene match. The CDR3 is made up of 15 amino acids. Details on this clonotype: Its antigen is currently unknown.

TCRdb passed the 5' RACE reads through MiXCR, listing each CDR3 protein once. The data hold 500,000 to 700,000 distinct CDR3 sequences, with 15% to 20% observed a single time. V and J are TRBV9 and TRBJ2-5; 7 bases map to TRBD2. The source was PBMCs, collected 15 days after the yellow fever booster vaccination. The TCR sequence derives from a man aged 30 to 39 who received the YFV17D yellow fever vaccine. Written as DNA, the CDR3 is TGTGCCAGCAGCGTGTCTAGCGGAGAGGGAGAGACCCAGTACTTC. It translates to CASSVSSGEGETQYF.